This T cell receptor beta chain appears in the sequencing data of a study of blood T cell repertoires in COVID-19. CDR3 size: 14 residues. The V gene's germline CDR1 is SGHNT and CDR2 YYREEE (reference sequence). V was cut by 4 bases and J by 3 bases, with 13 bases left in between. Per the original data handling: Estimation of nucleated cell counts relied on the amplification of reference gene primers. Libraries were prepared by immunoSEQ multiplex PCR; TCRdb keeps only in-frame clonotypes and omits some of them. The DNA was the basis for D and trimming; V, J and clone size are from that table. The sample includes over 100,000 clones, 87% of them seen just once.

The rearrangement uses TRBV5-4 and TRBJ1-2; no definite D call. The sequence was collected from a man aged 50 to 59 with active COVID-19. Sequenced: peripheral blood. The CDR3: CASSPPATDYGYTF. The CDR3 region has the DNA TGTGCCAGCAGCCCACCAGCGACGGACTATGGCTACACCTTC.